The 32 T cell receptor beta chains below come from one sample, sequenced in a study of blood T cell repertoires in COVID-19 (TCRdb year 2020). The method behind the library was the immunoSEQ multiplex PCR assay. Here the immuneACCESS table is served through TCRdb, limited to in-frame sequences with V and J called. Missing clones are a known gap in these copies; in checked studies unresolved V genes cover under half, and the rest lacks a known reason. This sample comprises more than 300,000 clones, 90% of them detected only once. In total, the top ten clones hold roughly 1% of the sample. Sequences were obtained from peripheral blood. These receptors were obtained from a middle-aged woman with COVID-19, enrolled during active disease.

The chain uses TRBV9 and TRBJ2-1; TRBD2 matches 9 bases. CDR3 length: 15 amino acids. With 4 bases clipped from V and 9 bases from J, the junction kept 11 bases outside the gene matches. Germline-derived CDR1 and CDR2 are SGDLS and YYNGEE. CDR3 residues: CASSRGIAGEGEQFF. In nucleotides, the CDR3 is TGTGCCAGCAGCCGGGGGATAGCGGGAGAGGGTGAGCAGTTCTTC.

The rearrangement uses TRBV7-2 and TRBJ1-2; TRBD1 matches 10 bases. The V gene's germline CDR1 is SGHTA and CDR2 FQGNSA. Trimming at V came to 4 bases and at J to 5 bases, leaving 7 bases not matched to a gene. CDR3 length equals 15 residues. Here the CDR3 DNA reads TGTGCCAGCAGCTCCAGACAGGGGGCTGGGTATGGCTACACCTTC. Translated, it gives CASSSRQGAGYGYTF.

The chain links TRBV4-1 to TRBJ2-7; 10 bases map to TRBD2. This CDR3 region has 18 residues. V lost 2 bases and J lost 3; bases outside the gene matches: 13. Per germline, CDR1 MGHRA and CDR2 YSYEKL. The CDR3 bases are TGCGCCAGCAGCCAAAATCTGCTAGCGGGAGTCTCCCTCTACGAGCAGTACTTC. It translates to CASSQNLLAGVSLYEQYF.

The chain links TRBV28 to TRBJ2-7, with 7 bases that match TRBD1. There are 14 residues in the CDR3. Losses at the gene ends were 6 bases for V and 1 base for J; bases not matched to a gene: 6. The germline gives CDR1 MDHEN, CDR2 SYDVKM. The CDR3 DNA sequence: TGTGCCAGCAGGAACAGGGGACCGTCCTACGAGCAGTACTTC. Translation gives CASRNRGPSYEQYF.

The rearrangement joins TRBV6-5 to TRBJ1-5; D may be TRBD1 (5 bases). CDR3 length equals 13 residues. Trimming stripped 8 bases from V and 4 bases from J, with 12 bases between. CDR1 and CDR2 from the germline V gene are MNHEY and SVGAGI. The CDR3 bases are TGTGCCAGCGCCTCCCAGGGAAATCAGCCCCAGCATTTT. This gives the protein CASASQGNQPQHF.

CDR3 residues: CASSALAGAFSEQYF. The CDR3 nucleotides read TGTGCCAGCAGCGCCCTAGCGGGAGCCTTCAGCGAGCAGTACTTC. This chain joins TRBV9 and TRBJ2-7; 10 bases map to TRBD2. The CDR3 has 15 amino acids. Per the germline V gene, CDR1 is SGDLS and CDR2 is YYNGEE. J gave up 6 bases and V 3 bases, and 9 bases lay outside the gene matches.

The chain is built from TRBV3-1 (or the pseudogene TRBV3-2) and TRBJ2-7, with D possibly TRBD1 on 6 matching bases. CDR1 is LGHDT and CDR2 is YNNKEL in the germline V gene (reference sequence). The CDR3 is made up of 15 amino acids. The germline V and J ends were trimmed by 4 bases and 6 bases, with 19 bases remaining between them. The DNA of the CDR3 is TGTGCCAGCAGCCCGGGCACAGGGCTTGAGGGCGAGCAGTACTTC. Its protein product is CASSPGTGLEGEQYF.

The gene calls are TRBV28 and TRBJ1-4, with D tentatively TRBD1 (5 bases). V was clipped by 2 bases and J by 8 bases, with 18 bases between them. CDR3 size: 16 residues. Per the germline V gene, CDR1 is MDHEN and CDR2 is SYDVKM. CDR3 in DNA: TGTGCCAGCAGTTTAGGAGGGGCGGTGATAATAGAAAAACTGTTTTTT. Translated, it gives CASSLGGAVIIEKLFF.

The chain employs TRBV4-3 and TRBJ2-7; D may be TRBD1 (6 bases). CDR3 length: 13 residues. V lost 0 bases and J lost 7, with 10 bases in between. Germline loops: CDR1 LGHNA, CDR2 YSLEER. Here the CDR3 DNA reads TGCGCCAGCAGCCAAGATCAACAGGGTGAGCAGTACTTC. This encodes CASSQDQQGEQYF.

The V call is TRBV11-2, the J call TRBJ2-1; TRBD2 matches 9 bases. The CDR3 consists of 16 residues. The V and J ends lost 5 bases and 2 bases, in that order; junction bases with no gene match: 7. Per germline, CDR1 SGHAT and CDR2 FQNNGV. CDR3 region: CASSALAGVTYNEQFF. The CDR3 nucleotides read TGTGCCAGCAGCGCCTTAGCGGGAGTAACCTACAATGAGCAGTTCTTC. The variable domain in full, with the rest retrieved from reference TRBV11-2 and TRBJ2-1, is EAGVAQSPRYKIIEKRQSVAFWCNPISGHATLYWYQQILGQGPKLLIQFQNNGVVDDSQLPKDRFSAERLKGVDSTLKIQPAKLEDSAVYLCASSALAGVTYNEQFFGPGTRLTVL.

V usage is TRBV20-1 and J usage is TRBJ2-7; weak D call: TRBD2 (6 bases). The CDR3 is 11 amino acids. The germline V gene has CDR1 DFQATT and CDR2 SNEGSKA (reference sequence). With 0 bases removed from V and 11 bases from J, the gap between germline ends came to 11 bases. CDR3 region: CSARDVGGEYF. CDR3 bases: TGCAGTGCTAGAGATGTGGGCGGGGAGTACTTC.

The V call is TRBV6-1, the J call TRBJ1-2; no firm D call. Germline values: CDR1 MNHNS, CDR2 SASEGT. The CDR3 is 14 residues long. The V end lost 5 bases, the J end lost 4 bases, and 14 bases lay between the germline ends. The CDR3 sequence is CASSLYASGYGYTF. DNA of the CDR3: TGTGCCAGCAGTCTGTACGCTTCGGGCTATGGCTACACCTTC.

The rearrangement links TRBV27 to TRBJ2-3; D not certain. The CDR3 totals 16 residues. V was shortened by 2 bases and J by 0 bases, with 12 bases between the two germline ends. Germline CDR1 and CDR2: MNHEY and SMNVEV (reference sequence). For the CDR3, the DNA is TGTGCCAGCAGTTTACTGATCCAAACTAGCACAGATACGCAGTATTTT. This gives the protein CASSLLIQTSTDTQYF.

This rearrangement joins TRBV5-4 to TRBJ2-7; 8 positions match TRBD1. Germline V gene lookup returns CDR1 SGHNT and CDR2 YYREEE (reference sequence). The CDR3 length is 13 residues. The ends lost 4 bases at V and 2 bases at J; junction bases unmatched: 2. The CDR3 sequence: CASSLQGAYEQYF. The CDR3 DNA sequence: TGTGCCAGCAGCCTACAGGGGGCCTACGAGCAGTACTTC. The full variable domain, completed using reference TRBV5-4 and TRBJ2-7, is ETGVTQSPTHLIKTRGQQVTLRCSSQSGHNTVSWYQQALGQGPQFIFQYYREEENGRGNFPPRFSGLQFPNYSSELNVNALELDDSALYLCASSLQGAYEQYFGPGTRLTVT.

This chain links TRBV19 with TRBJ1-4; no firm D call. The V gene's germline CDR1 is LNHDA and CDR2 SQIVND (reference sequence). V lost 7 bases, J lost 4 bases, and 19 bases lay in between. The CDR3 covers 16 residues. The CDR3 DNA reads as TGTGCCAGTACCCGGTGGAGGTTAGGGCTTAATGAAAAACTGTTTTTT. It encodes CASTRWRLGLNEKLFF.

This chain connects TRBV28 to TRBJ1-6, with D possibly matching TRBD1 (5 bases). The germline V and J ends were trimmed by 5 bases and 7 bases, with 15 bases remaining between them. This CDR3 spans 15 amino acids. The V gene's germline CDR1 is MDHEN and CDR2 SYDVKM. CDR3 DNA: TGTGCCAGCAGTCACGGCGGGGCCCGGAATTCACCCCTCCACTTT. Translation gives CASSHGGARNSPLHF.

This clone has a single count. V usage is TRBV30 and J usage is TRBJ2-7; tentative D call: TRBD2 (6 bases). This CDR3 contains 13 residues. V lost 7 bases and J 0 bases, leaving 13 bases between the germline ends. Germline V CDR1 and CDR2: GTSNPN, SVGIG (reference sequence). The CDR3 spells CAFGSAGSYEQYF. The DNA of the CDR3 is TGTGCCTTCGGGTCAGCGGGCTCCTACGAGCAGTACTTC. Filled out from reference TRBV30 and TRBJ2-7, the complete variable domain reads SQTIHQWPATLVQPVGSPLSLECTVEGTSNPNLYWYRQAAGRGLQLLFYSVGIGQISSEVPQNLSASRPQDRQFILSSKKLLLSDSGFYLCAFGSAGSYEQYFGPGTRLTVT.

Only a few counts were recorded for this clone. CDR3 in amino acids: CASSSRLTYGYTF. As DNA, the CDR3 is TGCGCCAGCAGCTCGCGGCTGACCTATGGCTACACCTTC. V and J are TRBV5-1 and TRBJ1-2; no clear D. CDR1 is SGHRS and CDR2 is YFSETQ in the germline V gene. The CDR3 is 13 amino acids. The V gene lost 3 bases and the J gene lost 4 bases, with 10 bases spanning the gap.

CDR3 coding DNA: TGTGCCAGCAGTTCCCGGACTAGCGGGGTGGCAGATACGCAGTATTTT. It specifies CASSSRTSGVADTQYF. This rearrangement joins TRBV6-2 or TRBV6-3 to TRBJ2-3, with 12 bases aligning to TRBD2. Germline values: CDR1 MNHEY, CDR2 SVGEGT. This CDR3 is 16 amino acids long. J was trimmed by 4 bases and V by 4 bases; bases with no gene match: 6.

The chain uses TRBV4-3 and TRBJ2-7; D perhaps matches TRBD2 (7 bases). Between the trimmed V and J ends, which lost 4 bases and 6 bases, there was a span of 19 bases. Germline V gene data show CDR1 as LGHNA and CDR2 as YSLEER. The CDR3 consists of 15 residues. The CDR3 sequence is CASSLEAQGLSEQYF. In DNA form, the CDR3 reads TGCGCCAGCAGCCTGGAGGCACAGGGACTAAGCGAGCAGTACTTC.

The gene calls are TRBV7-8 and TRBJ2-7, with TRBD1 matching over 11 bases. Trimming removed 1 base from V and 4 bases from J; junction bases left unmatched: 9. The CDR3 contains 17 residues. The germline V gene encodes CDR1 SGHVS and CDR2 FQNEAQ. The CDR3: CASSLGGQGVWVYEQYF. The CDR3 coding sequence is TGTGCCAGCAGCTTAGGGGGACAGGGGGTTTGGGTGTACGAGCAGTACTTC.

This clone was counted once. The gene calls are TRBV5-1 and TRBJ2-7, with TRBD1 matching over 8 bases. The CDR3 totals 14 residues. Germline lookup yields CDR1 SGHRS and CDR2 YFSETQ. The junction had 4 bases not matched to a gene; V was cut back by 0 bases and J by 5 bases. The CDR3 coding sequence is TGCGCCAGCAGCTTGGTAGGACAGGGCAACGAGCAGTACTTC. It codes for CASSLVGQGNEQYF.

The rearrangement links TRBV2 to TRBJ2-7; D might be TRBD2 (6 bases). The V end lost 3 bases, the J end lost 4 bases, and 7 bases lay between the germline ends. CDR1 is SNHLY, CDR2 FYNNEI, per germline. CDR3 length equals 12 residues. The CDR3 bases are TGTGCCAGCAGTGACGGGACTTACGAGCAGTACTTC. Protein product: CASSDGTYEQYF.

The chain recombines TRBV10-3 with TRBJ1-2, with 10 bases identical to TRBD1. Germline loops: CDR1 ENHRY, CDR2 SYGVKD. The CDR3 runs to 14 residues. Losses at the gene ends were 6 bases for V and 2 bases for J; bases not matched to a gene: 3. DNA of the CDR3: TGTGCCATCAGCCCGGGACAGGGGAACTATGGCTACACCTTC. It yields the protein CAISPGQGNYGYTF.

The CDR3 loop reads CASSPGGTGVYEQYF. Written as DNA, the CDR3 is TGTGCCAGCTCACCTGGGGGGACAGGTGTTTACGAGCAGTACTTC. The chain couples TRBV18 to TRBJ2-7; 8 bases fit TRBD1. After removal of 3 bases from V and 4 bases from J, the junction contained 8 bases not matched to a gene. Germline lookup yields CDR1 KGHSH and CDR2 LQKENI. The CDR3 totals 15 residues.

The chain has TRBV28 and TRBJ1-2; perhaps TRBD1 as D (5 bases). This CDR3 region has 11 residues. Per the germline V gene, CDR1 is MDHEN and CDR2 is SYDVKM. Trimming took off 5 bases at V and 7 bases at J, with 8 bases between the two ends. The CDR3 bases are TGTGCCAGCAGTAGGGGAAGTGGCTACACCTTC. It codes for CASSRGSGYTF.

The V gene is TRBV7-6, the J gene TRBJ2-5, with 9 bases fitting TRBD2. J was trimmed by 5 bases and V by 1 base; bases with no gene match: 8. Germline V gene lookup returns CDR1 SGHVS and CDR2 FNYEAQ. The CDR3 loop spans 16 amino acids. DNA of the CDR3: TGTGCCAGCAGCTTAGTAGTAGCTAGCGGGGTGGAGACCCAGTACTTC. Translating it yields CASSLVVASGVETQYF.

This clone was picked up one time. The genes are TRBV6-6 and TRBJ2-1; 9 nucleotides match TRBD2. The CDR3 consists of 19 residues. Trimming cost V 5 bases and J 0 bases; bases outside gene matches: 14. Germline CDR1 and CDR2: MNHNY and SVGAGI (reference sequence). The CDR3 sequence: CASSPLGGRALYSYNEQFF. The CDR3 coding sequence is TGTGCCAGCAGTCCCCTCGGCGGGAGGGCACTCTACTCCTACAATGAGCAGTTCTTC.

The chain has TRBV4-2 and TRBJ1-3; D possibly corresponds to TRBD1 (5 bases). Germline V lookup: CDR1 LGHNA, CDR2 YNFKEQ. This CDR3 contains 16 residues. Trimming stripped 1 base from V and 6 bases from J, with 16 bases between. The CDR3 reads CASSQGRQGGENTIYF. The CDR3 DNA follows: TGTGCCAGCAGCCAAGGAAGGCAGGGAGGAGAAAACACCATATATTTT.

This rearrangement joins TRBV5-1 to TRBJ1-1; no clear D gene. V was cut by 2 bases and J by 1 base, with 6 bases left in between. The CDR3 extends over 13 amino acids. From germline, CDR1 is SGHRS and CDR2 YFSETQ. Here the CDR3 reads CASSLEGNTEAFF. CDR3 sequence (DNA): TGCGCCAGCAGCTTAGAGGGGAACACTGAAGCTTTCTTT.

This chain uses TRBV7-3 with TRBJ1-1, with D perhaps matching TRBD1 (5 bases). The CDR3 has 16 amino acids. Germline CDR1 SGHTA, CDR2 FQGTGA. V was cut by 1 base and J by 0 bases, with 12 bases left in between. CDR3 region: CASSLIGGLMNTEAFF. DNA for the CDR3: TGTGCCAGCAGCTTAATCGGGGGACTCATGAACACTGAAGCTTTCTTT.

This clone was seen a single time. The CDR3 loop reads CASSAQRGNTEAFF. CDR3 DNA: TGTGCCAGTAGTGCCCAGAGAGGGAACACTGAAGCTTTCTTT. V and J are TRBV19 and TRBJ1-1; D gene uncertain. The CDR3 covers 14 residues. Germline-derived CDR1 and CDR2 are LNHDA and SQIVND (reference sequence). V shed 5 bases and J shed 1 base, with 11 bases lying between them.